These 24 T cell receptor beta chains were all obtained from the same sample, sequenced in a study of cytomegalovirus exposure and HLA in healthy donors. Data came from immunoSEQ multiplex PCR; TCRdb stores just in-frame clones and leaves some out. The table records approximately 99,000 clones, 70% to 85% of them present only once. Specimen: PBMCs. These TCRs come from a woman aged 18-29 years in good health and CMV-seronegative.

This rearrangement joins TRBV14 to TRBJ1-6; a possible D gene is TRBD1 (6 bases). Germline-derived CDR1 and CDR2 are SGHDN and FVKESK. Trimming took 0 bases from V and 10 from J, leaving 16 bases between them. This CDR3 is 16 amino acids long. The DNA for the CDR3 is TGTGCCAGCAGCCAAGATTCGGGGGCGCGGGGGTCACCCCTCCACTTT. It codes for CASSQDSGARGSPLHF.

This clone has just a few counts. The chain uses TRBV6-6 and TRBJ1-2; 9 positions match TRBD1. The J segment lost 6 bases and the V segment lost 4 bases, leaving 9 bases of the junction unmatched. In germline, CDR1 is MNHNY, CDR2 SVGAGI (reference sequence). The CDR3 covers 15 residues. For the CDR3, the DNA is TGTGCCAGCAGTTCCCTCCGGGACAGGGCTGATGGCTACACCTTC. Protein sequence: CASSSLRDRADGYTF.

This chain joins TRBV9 and TRBJ2-1, with D possibly TRBD2 on 6 matching bases. CDR3 size: 16 residues. Looked up from germline, CDR1 is SGDLS and CDR2 is YYNGEE. Trimming removed 2 bases at V and 3 bases at J, with 15 bases between. The CDR3 here is CASSVTGGFSYNEQFF. CDR3 DNA sequence: TGTGCCAGCAGCGTCACTGGGGGGTTCAGCTACAATGAGCAGTTCTTC.

V usage is TRBV7-3 and J usage is TRBJ1-2; 9 bases align to TRBD1. Germline V gene sequence: CDR1 SGHTA, CDR2 FQGTGA. Unmatched junction bases numbered 8, after V lost 4 bases and J lost 5 bases. CDR3 size: 15 residues. CDR3: CASSYHGGQGYGYTF. The CDR3 coding sequence is TGTGCCAGCAGCTACCACGGGGGACAGGGATATGGCTACACCTTC.

The rearrangement links TRBV13 to TRBJ1-4; TRBD1 is a possible D gene (5 bases). The germline V and J ends were trimmed by 5 bases and 4 bases, with 26 bases remaining between them. This CDR3 contains 19 residues. CDR1 and CDR2 (germline): PRHDT, FYEKMQ (reference sequence). This CDR3 reads CASSPRQGGSFGSNEKLFF. The DNA for the CDR3 is TGTGCCAGCAGCCCGCGGCAGGGCGGTAGCTTCGGGAGTAATGAAAAACTGTTTTTT.

This chain links TRBV9 with TRBJ1-6, with D maybe TRBD1 (5 bases). CDR1 is SGDLS and CDR2 is YYNGEE in the germline V gene. This CDR3 spans 14 amino acids. Trimming removed 3 bases at V and 4 bases at J, with 8 bases between. This CDR3 is CASSAGIYNSPLHF. The CDR3, as DNA: TGTGCCAGCAGCGCAGGGATTTATAATTCACCCCTCCACTTT.

The chain has TRBV6-1 and TRBJ2-7, with D tentatively TRBD1 (5 bases). This CDR3 contains 13 residues. Germline values: CDR1 MNHNS, CDR2 SASEGT. The V and J ends lost 8 bases and 1 base respectively, with 12 bases between them. The DNA for the CDR3 is TGTGCCAGCGAAGAGACAGTTTCCTACGAGCAGTACTTC. This sequence encodes CASEETVSYEQYF.

Details on this clone: This sample includes further DNA sequences coding for the same CDR3. The chain is built from TRBV27 and TRBJ2-7; TRBD1 matches 9 bases. The V gene's germline CDR1 is MNHEY and CDR2 SMNVEV (reference sequence). The ends lost 5 bases at V and 2 bases at J; junction bases unmatched: 4. The CDR3 has 14 amino acids. The DNA for the CDR3 is TGTGCCAGCAGTCTGGGACAGGGACCCTACGAGCAGTACTTC. Translating gives CASSLGQGPYEQYF.

J is TRBJ2-7 and V is TRBV4-1, with D possibly matching TRBD1 (6 bases). Germline V gene sequence: CDR1 MGHRA, CDR2 YSYEKL. This CDR3 comprises 16 residues. V was clipped by 1 base and J by 0 bases, with 13 bases between them. The chain's CDR3 is CASSQVDSASSYEQYF. In nucleotides, the CDR3 is TGCGCCAGCAGCCAAGTGGACAGTGCAAGCTCCTACGAGCAGTACTTC.

The chain links TRBV2 to TRBJ2-2; 7 nucleotides align to TRBD1. Germline V CDR1 and CDR2: SNHLY, FYNNEI. This CDR3 spans 15 amino acids. Trimming took 7 bases from V and 0 from J; bases not matched to a gene: 5. The CDR3 nucleotides are TGTGCCAGCACCAAGGGGACAGCGAACACCGGGGAGCTGTTTTTT. Translating gives CASTKGTANTGELFF. Variable domain in full (rest from reference TRBV2 and TRBJ2-2): EPEVTQTPSHQVTQMGQEVILRCVPISNHLYFYWYRQILGQKVEFLVSFYNNEISEKSEIFDDQFSVERPDGSNFTLKIRSTKLEDSAMYFCASTKGTANTGELFFGEGSRLTVL.

V is TRBV6-6 and J is TRBJ2-2; TRBD1 matches at 7 bases. CDR1 is MNHNY and CDR2 is SVGAGI in the germline V gene (reference sequence). Germline trimming cut 4 bases from V and 9 bases from J; bases unmatched to any gene: 2. The CDR3 extends over 12 amino acids. The CDR3 sequence is CASSWDSWELFF. In nucleotides, the CDR3 is TGTGCCAGCAGTTGGGACAGTTGGGAGCTGTTTTTT.

The V gene is TRBV7-8, the J gene TRBJ2-3, with no clear D. Per germline, CDR1 SGHVS and CDR2 FQNEAQ. V was shortened by 1 base and J by 1 base, with 12 bases between the two germline ends. The CDR3 consists of 16 residues. The CDR3 nucleotides read TGTGCCAGCAGCTTAGTCTTGAACTTACGCACAGATACGCAGTATTTT. This sequence encodes CASSLVLNLRTDTQYF.

This clone was counted between two and nine times. J is TRBJ2-7 and V is TRBV27; D perhaps matches TRBD2 (6 bases). From germline, CDR1 is MNHEY and CDR2 SMNVEV (reference sequence). V lost 11 bases to trimming and J lost 2 bases, with 19 bases between them. The CDR3 extends over 14 amino acids. CDR3 sequence: CAVRGKALAYEQYF. The DNA of the CDR3 is TGTGCCGTCCGGGGGAAGGCGTTGGCCTACGAGCAGTACTTC.

The J gene is TRBJ2-3, the V gene TRBV9, with D uncertain. Germline loops: CDR1 SGDLS, CDR2 YYNGEE. The V end lost 4 bases, the J end lost 0 bases, and 6 bases lay between the germline ends. The CDR3 is 13 residues long. The CDR3 protein is CASSPSSTDTQYF. In nucleotides, the CDR3 is TGTGCCAGCAGCCCGAGCAGCACAGATACGCAGTATTTT.

This sequence joins TRBV7-3 and TRBJ1-1; 11 bases fit TRBD1. The CDR3 totals 14 residues. Germline assignment: CDR1 SGHTA and CDR2 FQGTGA. Trimming took 3 bases from V and 7 from J; bases not matched to a gene: 4. CDR3 sequence reads: CASSFTGTGGEAFF. For the CDR3, the DNA is TGTGCCAGCAGCTTCACCGGGACAGGGGGTGAAGCTTTCTTT.

This chain connects TRBV18 to TRBJ2-3; D is uncertain. V lost 5 bases and J lost 0, with 9 bases in between. Germline CDR1 and CDR2: KGHSH and LQKENI. The CDR3 runs to 14 residues. In nucleotides, the CDR3 is TGTGCCAGCTCAACACTTATTAGCACAGATACGCAGTATTTT. It specifies CASSTLISTDTQYF.

The V call is TRBV5-4, the J call TRBJ1-4, with D possibly TRBD1 on 6 matching bases. This CDR3 is 14 amino acids long. The germline CDR1 and CDR2 sequences are SGHNT and YYREEE (reference sequence). V was clipped by 5 bases and J by 5 bases, with 13 bases between them. The DNA of the CDR3 is TGTGCCAGCAGTACACAGGGACCCAATGAAAAACTGTTTTTT. It specifies CASSTQGPNEKLFF.

This chain joins TRBV9 and TRBJ1-2, with no clear D. CDR3 length: 14 residues. Germline V gives CDR1 SGDLS, CDR2 YYNGEE. V was clipped by 4 bases and J by 4 bases, with 14 bases between them. The CDR3 loop is CASSPDGVGYGYTF. CDR3 bases: TGTGCCAGCAGCCCCGACGGGGTGGGCTATGGCTACACCTTC.

V is TRBV28 and J is TRBJ2-3, with a tentative D call TRBD2 (6 bases). Germline V gene sequence: CDR1 MDHEN, CDR2 SYDVKM. Trimming stripped 7 bases from V and 1 base from J, with 15 bases between. The CDR3 spans 15 residues. The CDR3 nucleotides read TGTGCCAGCATCCTTCGGGGGTTGGGCACAGATACGCAGTATTTT. The encoded protein is CASILRGLGTDTQYF.

The V call is TRBV27, the J call TRBJ1-2; no definite D call. Germline V gene data show CDR1 as MNHEY and CDR2 as SMNVEV (reference sequence). V was pared by 3 bases and J by 2 bases, with 13 bases between. The CDR3 length is 15 residues. In DNA, the CDR3 is TGTGCCAGCAGTTTTTCCCCCGGGTTCAACTATGGCTACACCTTC. Amino acid sequence: CASSFSPGFNYGYTF.

The V and J genes are TRBV10-2 and TRBJ1-5; weak D call: TRBD1 (5 bases). The CDR3 totals 15 residues. V lost 8 bases and J lost 3, with 17 bases in between. Looked up from germline, CDR1 is WSHSY and CDR2 is SAAADI. The CDR3 nucleotides are TGCGCCAGCCAGGCGACAGAACCTAACAATCAGCCCCAGCATTTT. Protein product: CASQATEPNNQPQHF.

The J gene is TRBJ1-1, the V gene TRBV5-6, with D tentatively TRBD1 (5 bases). V was clipped by 1 base and J by 5 bases, with 15 bases between them. From germline, CDR1 is SGHDT and CDR2 YYEEEE. CDR3 size: 15 residues. For the CDR3, the DNA is TGTGCCAGCAGCTTGAACTCAGGGATGAGGACTGAAGCTTTCTTT. Translating it yields CASSLNSGMRTEAFF.

The chain has TRBV18 and TRBJ2-5; 7 nucleotides align to TRBD2. CDR1 is KGHSH and CDR2 is LQKENI in the germline V gene. V gave up 3 bases and J gave up 5 bases; unmatched junction bases: 12. The CDR3 extends over 16 amino acids. CDR3 loop: CASSPPTDQRGETQYF. In DNA form, the CDR3 reads TGTGCCAGCTCACCTCCCACAGACCAGCGGGGCGAGACCCAGTACTTC.

This chain joins TRBV19 and TRBJ2-7, with a weak D call TRBD1 (5 bases). The V gene's germline CDR1 is LNHDA and CDR2 SQIVND (reference sequence). The ends were cut back, 3 bases at V and 3 bases at J, with 12 bases in the middle. This CDR3 has 14 amino acids. The CDR3 coding sequence is TGTGCCAGTAGTATTAGGGGCAGTTACTACGAGCAGTACTTC. It codes for CASSIRGSYYEQYF.